This T cell receptor (beta chain) was sequenced during a study of blood T cell repertoires in COVID-19. Whole-study context: Samples came from the United States, Italy and Spain, spanning acute and convalescent COVID-19. The cDNA or gDNA used as material had been derived from T cells, B-cell-depleted T cells, or PBMCs.

This clone was found once. In the original processing: By means of reference gene primer amplification, nucleated cell counts were estimated. Sequenced by immunoSEQ multiplex PCR; TCRdb stores in-frame clones only, minus some. For V, J and clone size, that table is used; D and trimming come from the DNA. The repertoire includes approximately 190,000 clones, around nine tenths of them detected once, and 6.2% sits in the top ten. The sequence derives from a middle-aged woman who had recovered from COVID-19. The sequenced sample consisted of peripheral blood.

The CDR3 is CASSFPNIGGYNQPQHF. DNA of the CDR3: TGTGCCAGCAGTTTCCCGAATATAGGGGGCTACAATCAGCCCCAGCATTTT. The chain uses TRBV28 and TRBJ1-5; TRBD1 agrees at 7 bases. Unmatched junction bases numbered 11, after V lost 3 bases and J lost 3 bases. This CDR3 has 17 residues. Germline values: CDR1 MDHEN, CDR2 SYDVKM.